The rows below give T cell receptor beta chains drawn from one sample of a study of identical twins. TCRdb itself ran the 5' RACE reads through MiXCR, one entry per CDR3 protein. The sample includes about 340,000 distinct CDR3 sequences, roughly 10% seen only once; the top ten take under 10%. Sequencing was carried out using naive T cells sorted from blood. Receptors were obtained from a woman in her 50s in good health. CDR3s include the opening cysteine and the closing phenylalanine or tryptophan. D genes are given only for firm matches. The size field is filled for only some rows; it gives once, few, many or a size class.

cdr3_aa: CASSRFIPLAGVNTMAAKNIQYF
cdr3_nt: TGCGCCAGCAGCCGATTCATCCCTCTAGCGGGAGTGAATACGATGGCAGCCAAAAACATTCAGTACTTC
j_call: TRBJ2-4
clone_size: NA
d_call: TRBD2
v_call: TRBV4-1

cdr3_aa: CASSAGTGKFYYEQYF
cdr3_nt: TGTGCCAGTAGCGCCGGGACAGGAAAATTCTACTACGAGCAGTACTTC
j_call: TRBJ2-7
clone_size: NA
d_call: TRBD1
v_call: TRBV19

cdr3_aa: CASSFGGGTGTTW
cdr3_nt: NA
j_call: TRBJ2-7
clone_size: few
d_call: NA
v_call: TRBV28

cdr3_aa: CASSLGFGATNEKLFF
cdr3_nt: TGTGCCAGCAGTTTAGGTTTCGGTGCAACTAATGAAAAACTGTTTTTT
j_call: TRBJ1-4
clone_size: many
d_call: NA
v_call: TRBV12-3/TRBV12-4

cdr3_aa: CAIRTVSYEQYF
cdr3_nt: TGTGCCATTAGGACAGTCTCCTACGAGCAGTACTTC
j_call: TRBJ2-7
clone_size: few
d_call: NA
v_call: TRBV10-3

cdr3_aa: CASGLAPGGPNEKLFF
cdr3_nt: TGTGCTAGTGGTTTGGCCCCGGGGGGGCCTAATGAAAAACTGTTTTTT
j_call: TRBJ1-4
clone_size: few
d_call: NA
v_call: TRBV12-5

cdr3_aa: CSVEVHSAGTAKNIQYF
cdr3_nt: TGCAGCGTTGAAGTGCACTCGGCGGGAACAGCCAAAAACATTCAGTACTTC
j_call: TRBJ2-4
clone_size: NA
d_call: NA
v_call: TRBV29-1

cdr3_aa: CSVSLWDGMNTEAFF
cdr3_nt: TGCAGCGTTTCTTTGTGGGACGGGATGAACACTGAAGCTTTCTTT
j_call: TRBJ1-1
clone_size: NA
d_call: NA
v_call: TRBV29-1

cdr3_aa: CASSLIRGTSGSLYEQYF
cdr3_nt: TGTGCCAGCAGCTTAATACGCGGGACTAGCGGGAGCCTGTACGAGCAGTACTTC
j_call: TRBJ2-7
clone_size: NA
d_call: TRBD2
v_call: TRBV11-2

cdr3_aa: CASSQGLSFRKGSNYGYTF
cdr3_nt: TGCGCCAGCAGCCAAGGGTTGAGTTTTCGTAAAGGTTCTAACTATGGCTACACCTTC
j_call: TRBJ1-2
clone_size: many
d_call: NA
v_call: TRBV4-1

cdr3_aa: CASSLSTGSLFF
cdr3_nt: TGTGCCAGCAGTTTATCCACAGGTTCCCTGTTTTTT
j_call: TRBJ1-4
clone_size: NA
d_call: NA
v_call: TRBV12-3/TRBV12-4

cdr3_aa: CATSPGGEQFF
cdr3_nt: TGTGCCACCAGTCCCGGAGGTGAGCAGTTCTTC
j_call: TRBJ2-1
clone_size: many
d_call: NA
v_call: TRBV24-1

cdr3_aa: CASSQVGLISEQFF
cdr3_nt: TGCGCCAGCAGCCAAGTTGGACTAATCAGTGAGCAGTTCTTC
j_call: TRBJ2-1
clone_size: few
d_call: NA
v_call: TRBV4-1

cdr3_aa: CSATRTSGRETQYF
cdr3_nt: TGCAGTGCAACCAGGACTAGCGGGAGAGAGACCCAGTACTTC
j_call: TRBJ2-5
clone_size: few
d_call: TRBD2
v_call: TRBV20-1

cdr3_aa: CSAKAPGNEQFF
cdr3_nt: TGCAGTGCCAAGGCCCCAGGCAATGAGCAGTTCTTC
j_call: TRBJ2-1
clone_size: few
d_call: NA
v_call: TRBV20-1

cdr3_aa: CASSSRTADTQYF
cdr3_nt: TGTGCCAGCAGCTCCCGGACGGCAGATACGCAGTATTTT
j_call: TRBJ2-3
clone_size: many
d_call: NA
v_call: TRBV9

cdr3_aa: CASSLASGELFF
cdr3_nt: TGCGCCAGCAGCTTAGCTTCCGGGGAGCTGTTTTTT
j_call: TRBJ2-2
clone_size: few
d_call: NA
v_call: TRBV5-1

cdr3_aa: CASSNEAGGVTTGELFF
cdr3_nt: TGTGCCAGCAGTAATGAAGCGGGAGGGGTAACAACCGGGGAGCTGTTTTTT
j_call: TRBJ2-2
clone_size: many
d_call: TRBD2
v_call: TRBV28

cdr3_aa: CASSSFSGVPSYEQYF
cdr3_nt: TGTGCCAGCAGTTCCTTTAGCGGGGTCCCCTCCTACGAGCAGTACTTC
j_call: TRBJ2-7
clone_size: many
d_call: TRBD2
v_call: TRBV27

cdr3_aa: CASSPSGLAGVMFF
cdr3_nt: TGTGCCAGCAGCCCCTCGGGACTAGCGGGAGTTATGTTCTTC
j_call: TRBJ2-1
clone_size: NA
d_call: TRBD2
v_call: TRBV9

cdr3_aa: CASNAHGDSYNEQFF
cdr3_nt: TGTGCCAGCAATGCACACGGGGATTCCTACAATGAGCAGTTCTTC
j_call: TRBJ2-1
clone_size: NA
d_call: NA
v_call: TRBV12-3/TRBV12-4

cdr3_aa: CASRYRVNTGELFF
cdr3_nt: TGTGCCAGCAGGTACAGGGTGAACACCGGGGAGCTGTTTTTT
j_call: TRBJ2-2
clone_size: few
d_call: NA
v_call: TRBV27

cdr3_aa: CASSHDRHSNQPQHF
cdr3_nt: TGTGCCAGCAGTCATGACAGGCATAGCAATCAGCCCCAGCATTTT
j_call: TRBJ1-5
clone_size: many
d_call: NA
v_call: TRBV12-3/TRBV12-4

cdr3_aa: CSARDPWTSDYNDQFF
cdr3_nt: TGCAGTGCTAGAGATCCCTGGACTAGCGACTACAATGATCAGTTCTTC
j_call: TRBJ2-1
clone_size: NA
d_call: TRBD2
v_call: TRBV20-1

cdr3_aa: CASSPQGRNQPQHF
cdr3_nt: TGTGCCAGCAGTCCTCAGGGCCGCAATCAGCCCCAGCATTTT
j_call: TRBJ1-5
clone_size: few
d_call: NA
v_call: TRBV12-3/TRBV12-4

cdr3_aa: CASRSLSLDEQYF
cdr3_nt: TGCGCCAGCAGGAGCCTCTCTCTTGACGAGCAGTACTTC
j_call: TRBJ2-7
clone_size: NA
d_call: NA
v_call: TRBV5-1

cdr3_aa: CASSLVGAGRYEQFF
cdr3_nt: TGTGCCAGCAGCTTAGTGGGGGCAGGGCGGTATGAGCAGTTCTTC
j_call: TRBJ2-1
clone_size: many
d_call: NA
v_call: TRBV7-2

cdr3_aa: CASSLTDSTDTQYF
cdr3_nt: TGTGCCAGCAGCTTAACGGACAGCACAGATACGCAGTATTTT
j_call: TRBJ2-3
clone_size: many
d_call: NA
v_call: TRBV7-3

cdr3_aa: CASSLDRGHEQYF
cdr3_nt: TGTGCCAGCAGCTTAGACAGGGGACACGAGCAGTACTTC
j_call: TRBJ2-7
clone_size: NA
d_call: NA
v_call: TRBV11-2

cdr3_aa: CASRTVRALLNTEAFF
cdr3_nt: TGTGCCAGCAGGACCGTGCGGGCTCTTTTGAACACTGAAGCTTTCTTT
j_call: TRBJ1-1
clone_size: many
d_call: NA
v_call: TRBV6-2/TRBV6-3

cdr3_aa: CASSSPGQGIYEQYF
cdr3_nt: TGTGCCAGCAGTTCTCCGGGACAGGGTATCTACGAGCAGTACTTC
j_call: TRBJ2-7
clone_size: few
d_call: TRBD1
v_call: TRBV27

cdr3_aa: CSARTSGQETQYF
cdr3_nt: TGCAGTGCTCGGACTAGCGGCCAAGAGACCCAGTACTTC
j_call: TRBJ2-5
clone_size: few
d_call: TRBD2
v_call: TRBV20-1

cdr3_aa: CASSSAQLAPSYNEQFF
cdr3_nt: TGTGCCAGCAGCTCAGCCCAGCTAGCGCCTTCCTACAATGAGCAGTTCTTC
j_call: TRBJ2-1
clone_size: many
d_call: NA
v_call: TRBV11-2

cdr3_aa: CASSQEPASSLGGELFF
cdr3_nt: TGTGCCAGCAGCCAAGAACCGGCCTCTTCTTTGGGCGGGGAGCTGTTTTTT
j_call: TRBJ2-2
clone_size: NA
d_call: NA
v_call: TRBV4-2

cdr3_aa: CSARVEGAGTEAFF
cdr3_nt: TGCAGTGCTAGAGTGGAGGGGGCGGGAACTGAAGCTTTCTTT
j_call: TRBJ1-1
clone_size: few
d_call: TRBD1
v_call: TRBV20-1

cdr3_aa: CASSQESGDYSPLHF
cdr3_nt: TGTGCCAGCAGCCAAGAATCGGGGGATTATTCACCCCTCCACTTT
j_call: TRBJ1-6
clone_size: few
d_call: NA
v_call: TRBV3-1

cdr3_aa: CASSLVRGSVVNEQFF
cdr3_nt: TGCGCCAGCAGCTTGGTACGGGGGAGCGTGGTTAATGAGCAGTTCTTC
j_call: TRBJ2-1
clone_size: many
d_call: NA
v_call: TRBV5-1

cdr3_aa: CASSPLENTEAFF
cdr3_nt: TGTGCCAGCTCACCACTCGAGAACACTGAAGCTTTCTTT
j_call: TRBJ1-1
clone_size: few
d_call: NA
v_call: TRBV18

cdr3_aa: CASTRLPDRGAKNIQYF
cdr3_nt: TGCGCCAGCACCCGGCTTCCCGATAGGGGAGCCAAAAACATTCAGTACTTC
j_call: TRBJ2-4
clone_size: few
d_call: NA
v_call: TRBV5-1

cdr3_aa: CALGRSGRRADTQYF
cdr3_nt: TGTGCCCTGGGGAGAAGCGGGAGAAGGGCAGATACGCAGTATTTT
j_call: TRBJ2-3
clone_size: many
d_call: TRBD2
v_call: TRBV28

cdr3_aa: CASSLAGRLYNEQFF
cdr3_nt: TGTGCCAGCAGTTTAGCCGGGAGACTCTACAATGAGCAGTTCTTC
j_call: TRBJ2-1
clone_size: few
d_call: NA
v_call: TRBV12-3/TRBV12-4

cdr3_aa: CASIKTGSGANVLTF
cdr3_nt: TGTGCCAGCATTAAAACAGGTTCCGGGGCCAACGTCCTGACTTTC
j_call: TRBJ2-6
clone_size: NA
d_call: NA
v_call: TRBV6-2/TRBV6-3

cdr3_aa: CASTFIGGDTQYF
cdr3_nt: TGTGCCAGCACCTTTATCGGGGGAGATACGCAGTATTTT
j_call: TRBJ2-3
clone_size: few
d_call: NA
v_call: TRBV11-2

cdr3_aa: CSARVQGYGYTF
cdr3_nt: TGCAGTGCTAGAGTCCAGGGGTATGGCTACACCTTC
j_call: TRBJ1-2
clone_size: many
d_call: NA
v_call: TRBV20-1

cdr3_aa: CATSRMGLAGLAGQETQYF
cdr3_nt: TGTGCCACCAGCAGGATGGGACTTGCCGGACTAGCGGGCCAAGAGACCCAGTACTTC
j_call: TRBJ2-5
clone_size: NA
d_call: TRBD2
v_call: TRBV15

cdr3_aa: CASTSLSFEAFF
cdr3_nt: TGTGCCAGCACCTCTTTGTCATTTGAAGCTTTCTTT
j_call: TRBJ1-1
clone_size: few
d_call: NA
v_call: TRBV6-2/TRBV6-3

cdr3_aa: CASSYLPIPSGSGELFF
cdr3_nt: TGTGCCAGCAGTTACTTACCAATCCCCAGCGGGTCCGGGGAGCTGTTTTTT
j_call: TRBJ2-2
clone_size: few
d_call: NA
v_call: TRBV6-5

cdr3_aa: CASSLGGLAENEQFF
cdr3_nt: TGCGCCAGCAGCTTGGGAGGACTAGCCGAGAATGAGCAGTTCTTC
j_call: TRBJ2-1
clone_size: few
d_call: TRBD2
v_call: TRBV5-1

cdr3_aa: CASSAAGFTGELFF
cdr3_nt: TGTGCCAGCAGTGCCGCGGGGTTCACCGGGGAGCTGTTTTTT
j_call: TRBJ2-2
clone_size: NA
d_call: NA
v_call: TRBV25-1

cdr3_aa: CASSLSGGGFYEQYF
cdr3_nt: TGTGCCAGCAGTTTATCGGGGGGAGGGTTCTACGAGCAGTACTTC
j_call: TRBJ2-7
clone_size: few
d_call: TRBD2
v_call: TRBV27

cdr3_aa: CASSQDSAPLNTGELFF
cdr3_nt: TGCGCCAGCAGCCAAGATAGCGCGCCCTTGAACACCGGGGAGCTGTTTTTT
j_call: TRBJ2-2
clone_size: many
d_call: NA
v_call: TRBV4-1

cdr3_aa: CATSQTSRAPTDTQYF
cdr3_nt: TGTGCCACCAGCCAAACTAGCAGAGCTCCCACAGATACGCAGTATTTT
j_call: TRBJ2-3
clone_size: few
d_call: NA
v_call: TRBV10-3

cdr3_aa: CSAATGSANVLTF
cdr3_nt: TGCAGTGCTGCAACGGGGTCGGCCAACGTCCTGACTTTC
j_call: TRBJ2-6
clone_size: NA
d_call: NA
v_call: TRBV20-1

cdr3_aa: CASSEAGLAGSSYNEQFF
cdr3_nt: TGTGCCAGCAGTGAAGCTGGATTAGCGGGAAGCTCCTACAATGAGCAGTTCTTC
j_call: TRBJ2-1
clone_size: many
d_call: TRBD2
v_call: TRBV2

cdr3_aa: CASSLEGQANTGELFF
cdr3_nt: TGCGCCAGCAGCTTGGAAGGCCAAGCGAACACCGGGGAGCTGTTTTTT
j_call: TRBJ2-2
clone_size: many
d_call: NA
v_call: TRBV5-1

cdr3_aa: CASSIGTGSIQYF
cdr3_nt: TGTGCCAGTAGTATAGGGACAGGAAGCATTCAGTACTTC
j_call: TRBJ2-4
clone_size: NA
d_call: TRBD1
v_call: TRBV19

cdr3_aa: CASSLTAHEQYF
cdr3_nt: TGTGCCAGCAGCTTGACGGCTCACGAGCAGTACTTC
j_call: TRBJ2-7
clone_size: few
d_call: NA
v_call: TRBV7-9

cdr3_aa: CASSGGPNEQFF
cdr3_nt: TGTGCCAGCTCCGGGGGGCCCAATGAGCAGTTCTTC
j_call: TRBJ2-1
clone_size: few
d_call: NA
v_call: TRBV12-3/TRBV12-4

cdr3_aa: CASSLAYVGRDEQYF
cdr3_nt: TGTGCCAGCAGCTTAGCGTACGTCGGGAGAGACGAGCAGTACTTC
j_call: TRBJ2-7
clone_size: many
d_call: NA
v_call: TRBV7-8